The next 20 T cell receptor beta chains were all read from a single sample in a study of siplizumab effects on memory and regulatory T cells (dated by TCRdb to 2018 to 2020). Library preparation employed the immunoSEQ multiplex PCR assay. TCRdb obtained this table from immuneACCESS and retained in-frame rearrangements with V and J assigned. These tables miss some clones; where compared with another copy, unresolved V genes account for less than half of the shortfall, and the remainder is unexplained. In this sample the table shows roughly 75,000 clones, 93% of which occur a single time. The ten biggest clones cover 5% of the sample. The sequenced sample was CD8+ T cells sorted from blood. These TCRs come from a human donor in good health.

The gene calls are TRBV11-2 and TRBJ1-1; maybe TRBD1 (5 bases). Looked up from germline, CDR1 is SGHAT and CDR2 is FQNNGV. V lost 0 bases to trimming and J lost 10 bases, with 15 bases between them. CDR3 length equals 14 residues. The CDR3 sequence: CASSLDIFPGAAFF. The CDR3 nucleotides read TGTGCCAGCAGCTTAGACATTTTCCCTGGGGCAGCTTTCTTT.

The table lists this clone with a count of one. This chain links TRBV6-6 with TRBJ2-5; TRBD2 might be the D (5 bases). The CDR3 has 14 amino acids. The V end was cut by 5 bases, the J end by 5 bases, with 15 bases between. The germline V gene has CDR1 MNHNY and CDR2 SVGAGI (reference sequence). The CDR3 nucleotides read TGTGCCAGCAGTCCCGGCGGGCTCTGGGAGACCCAGTACTTC. This codes for CASSPGGLWETQYF.

A single count supports this clone. This sample includes further DNA sequences coding for the same CDR3. The J gene is TRBJ2-7, the V gene TRBV9; a possible D gene is TRBD1 (6 bases). The V gene's germline CDR1 is SGDLS and CDR2 YYNGEE. The CDR3 runs 13 residues. Trimming took off 0 bases at V and 3 bases at J, with 7 bases between the two ends. The CDR3 sequence: CASSVGDNYEQYF. As DNA, the CDR3 is TGTGCCAGCAGCGTAGGGGACAACTACGAGCAGTACTTC.

The J gene is TRBJ2-3, the V gene TRBV27; 8 bases are a match to TRBD2. This CDR3 comprises 16 residues. Germline CDR1 reads MNHEY; CDR2 reads SMNVEV (reference sequence). V shed 4 bases and J 0 bases; nucleotides not matched to a gene: 6. The CDR3 sequence is CASSSPAGASTDTQYF. CDR3 DNA sequence: TGTGCCAGCAGTTCCCCAGCGGGGGCTAGCACAGATACGCAGTATTTT.

The chain links TRBV29-1 to TRBJ2-3; 7 bases align to TRBD1. Per germline, CDR1 SQVTM and CDR2 ANQGSEA. Trimming removed 6 bases from V and 5 bases from J; junction bases left unmatched: 5. The CDR3 covers 12 residues. The CDR3 bases are TGCAGCGTCGAGGGGGCAGGAGATACGCAGTATTTT. Translating gives CSVEGAGDTQYF.

CDR3 DNA sequence: TGTGCCAGCAGCTTGACCGGGACAGGGAACACCGGGGAGCTGTTTTTT. Amino acids: CASSLTGTGNTGELFF. The gene calls are TRBV7-9 and TRBJ2-2; 8 bases are shared with TRBD1. The V gene's germline CDR1 is SEHNR and CDR2 FQNEAQ (reference sequence). The CDR3 has 16 residues. Trimming at V came to 3 bases and at J to 1 base, leaving 4 bases not matched to a gene.

The chain is built from TRBV13 and TRBJ1-1; D gene uncertain. V lost 0 bases and J 5 bases, leaving 7 bases between the germline ends. The CDR3 contains 13 residues. Germline CDR1 reads PRHDT; CDR2 reads FYEKMQ (reference sequence). The CDR3 DNA is TGTGCCAGCAGCTTAGGCTCCGGGACTGAAGCTTTCTTT. Translation: CASSLGSGTEAFF. Filled out from reference TRBV13 and TRBJ1-1, the complete variable domain reads AAGVIQSPRHLIKEKRETATLKCYPIPRHDTVYWYQQGPGQDPQFLISFYEKMQSDKGSIPDRFSAQQFSDYHSELNMSSLELGDSALYFCASSLGSGTEAFFGQGTRLTVV.

The genes are TRBV23-1 and TRBJ2-7, with 8 nucleotides matching TRBD2. TRBV23-1 is identified as an open reading frame with a role that is uncertain. The CDR3 contains 15 residues. The trim removed 1 base at V and 3 bases at J, leaving 5 bases unmatched. The CDR3 loop reads CASSQLPGLGYEQYF. The CDR3 nucleotides read TGCGCCAGCAGTCAATTACCGGGACTAGGCTACGAGCAGTACTTC.

The rearrangement joins TRBV18 to TRBJ1-5, with D uncertain. The CDR3 totals 13 residues. Between the trimmed V and J ends, which lost 3 bases and 3 bases, there was a span of 6 bases. CDR1 and CDR2 from the germline V gene are KGHSH and LQKENI. The CDR3 DNA reads as TGTGCCAGCTCACCGTCGAACAATCAGCCCCAGCATTTT. As protein: CASSPSNNQPQHF.

This chain's CDR3 is CASSQPGRDAFF. DNA for the CDR3: TGCGCCAGCAGCCAGCCGGGGAGGGATGCTTTCTTT. The chain joins TRBV4-1 to TRBJ1-1; D unresolved. Germline V gives CDR1 MGHRA, CDR2 YSYEKL. Trimming took off 3 bases at V and 11 bases at J, with 13 bases between the two ends. The CDR3 is made up of 12 amino acids.

This clone was recorded once. The rearrangement uses TRBV2 and TRBJ2-7; 7 nucleotides line up with TRBD1. Germline CDR1 is SNHLY and CDR2 is FYNNEI. The V and J ends lost 6 bases and 2 bases, in that order; junction bases with no gene match: 10. CDR3 size: 15 residues. In nucleotides, the CDR3 is TGTGCCAGCAGGGGGGCAGGACAGGTGACCTACGAGCAGTACTTC. It specifies CASRGAGQVTYEQYF.

This clone was recorded only once. The rearrangement joins TRBV11-1 to TRBJ2-7; D unresolved. Per germline, CDR1 SGHAT and CDR2 FQDESV (reference sequence). The CDR3 sequence is 12 residues long. The ends were cut back, 5 bases at V and 6 bases at J, with 11 bases in the middle. The CDR3 loop reads CASSHGPAEQYF. The CDR3 DNA reads as TGTGCCAGCAGCCACGGACCGGCCGAGCAGTACTTC.

The chain couples TRBV7-6 to TRBJ1-1, with D perhaps TRBD1 (6 bases). Germline loops: CDR1 SGHVS, CDR2 FNYEAQ. The germline V and J ends were trimmed by 5 bases and 1 base, with 8 bases remaining between them. This CDR3 is 13 amino acids long. The CDR3 is CASSQTGNTEAFF. The CDR3 bases are TGTGCCAGCAGCCAGACAGGGAACACTGAAGCTTTCTTT.

In its sample, this clone was seen a few times. The chain joins TRBV7-9 to TRBJ1-6; D ambiguous. This CDR3 has 12 amino acids. The germline V gene encodes CDR1 SEHNR and CDR2 FQNEAQ (reference sequence). V gave up 4 bases and J gave up 14 bases, with 12 bases separating them. Here the CDR3 reads CASSSWPDSLHF. The CDR3 DNA follows: TGTGCCAGCAGCTCGTGGCCGGACTCCCTCCACTTT.

The chain links TRBV18 to TRBJ2-7; 7 bases fit TRBD1. Per the germline V gene, CDR1 is KGHSH and CDR2 is LQKENI. The junction had 6 bases not matched to a gene; V was cut back by 3 bases and J by 7 bases. CDR3 length: 13 amino acids. The CDR3 DNA reads as TGTGCCAGCTCACCTCCAGGGGGAGTTGAGCAGTACTTC. This sequence encodes CASSPPGGVEQYF.

The chain combines TRBV4-2 with TRBJ1-1; D possibly corresponds to TRBD1 (5 bases). CDR3 length equals 15 residues. V lost 0 bases, J lost 7 bases, and 15 bases lay in between. The V gene's germline CDR1 is LGHNA and CDR2 YNFKEQ. The CDR3 reads CASSQDALGAGEAFF. The DNA for the CDR3 is TGTGCCAGCAGCCAAGATGCTCTAGGGGCAGGTGAAGCTTTCTTT.

CDR3 nucleotide sequence: TGTGCCAGCAGCTTAGGTAGGGATGATGTCCTCTATGGCTACACCTTC. It codes for CASSLGRDDVLYGYTF. This chain uses TRBV7-9 with TRBJ1-2; D gene uncertain. The CDR3 covers 16 residues. Looked up from germline, CDR1 is SEHNR and CDR2 is FQNEAQ (reference sequence). Trimming shortened V by 1 base and J by 4 bases, and 16 bases separated the two germline ends. The full variable domain, rest sourced from reference TRBV7-9 and TRBJ1-2, is DTGVSQNPRHKITKRGQNVTFRCDPISEHNRLYWYRQTLGQGPEFLTYFQNEAQLEKSRLLSDRFSAERPKGSFSTLEIQRTEQGDSAMYLCASSLGRDDVLYGYTFGSGTRLTVV.

V and J are TRBV27 and TRBJ1-1; D gene uncertain. Germline-derived CDR1 and CDR2 are MNHEY and SMNVEV (reference sequence). This CDR3 is 13 amino acids long. Trimming cost V 8 bases and J 1 base, with 11 bases left between them. CDR3 nucleotides: TGTGCCAGCCGATTGGGCGCGAACACTGAAGCTTTCTTT. Amino acids: CASRLGANTEAFF.

The rearrangement links TRBV9 to TRBJ2-1; no clear D gene. The germline V and J ends were trimmed by 3 bases and 3 bases, with 13 bases remaining between them. Germline CDR1 SGDLS, CDR2 YYNGEE. The CDR3 totals 15 residues. Here the CDR3 reads CASSAKDEYYNEQFF. Here the CDR3 DNA reads TGTGCCAGCAGCGCAAAAGACGAGTACTACAATGAGCAGTTCTTC.

As for this clone: As the CDR3 is not closed by the conserved phenylalanine or tryptophan, this likely results from a read error. This sequence joins TRBV6-4 and TRBJ1-6; possibly TRBD1 for D (5 bases). The CDR3 contains 14 residues. Germline CDR1 and CDR2: MRHNA and SNTAGT. Trimming stripped 2 bases from V and 5 bases from J, with 7 bases between. CDR3 residues: CASSDGRDNSPLHL. CDR3 in DNA: TGTGCCAGCAGTGACGGCAGGGATAATTCACCCCTCCACCTT.